A single sample is the source of the 20 T cell receptor beta chains below, sequenced in a study of T cells after yellow fever vaccination. TCRdb itself ran the 5' RACE reads through MiXCR, one entry per CDR3 protein. This sample has more than 300,000 distinct CDR3 sequences, with roughly 10% found just once. The source material was CD4+ T cells sorted from PBMCs, sampled 45 days after the yellow fever booster vaccination. These receptors were collected from a man aged 18 to 35 who received the YFV17D yellow fever vaccine.

The chain uses TRBV3-1 and TRBJ1-4; D gene uncertain. The V gene's germline CDR1 is LGHDT and CDR2 YNNKEL (reference sequence). The V end lost 0 bases, the J end lost 7 bases, and 6 bases lay between the germline ends. The CDR3 runs to 13 residues. In nucleotides, the CDR3 is TGTGCCAGCAGCCAAGAGGCTGGTGAAAAACTGTTTTTT. This encodes CASSQEAGEKLFF.

This clonotype was observed many times. The chain recombines TRBV7-2 with TRBJ2-7; 10 nucleotides line up with TRBD2. The V and J ends lost 4 bases and 3 bases, in that order; junction bases with no gene match: 6. The germline gives CDR1 SGHTA, CDR2 FQGNSA. The CDR3 consists of 15 residues. The CDR3 nucleotides read TGTGCCAGCAGCTCAACTAGCGGGGCTTTCTACGAGCAGTACTTC. This gives the protein CASSSTSGAFYEQYF.

In its sample, this clonotype was seen a few times. The chain carries TRBV11-2 and TRBJ2-2, with 10 nucleotides matching TRBD2. This CDR3 is 16 amino acids long. Germline CDR1 reads SGHAT; CDR2 reads FQNNGV. The junction had 5 bases not matched to a gene; V was cut back by 5 bases and J by 2 bases. The CDR3: CASSRLAGDNTGELFF. As DNA, the CDR3 is TGTGCCAGCAGCCGACTAGCGGGCGATAACACCGGGGAGCTGTTTTTT. The full variable domain, with the rest looked up from reference TRBV11-2 and TRBJ2-2, is EAGVAQSPRYKIIEKRQSVAFWCNPISGHATLYWYQQILGQGPKLLIQFQNNGVVDDSQLPKDRFSAERLKGVDSTLKIQPAKLEDSAVYLCASSRLAGDNTGELFFGEGSRLTVL.

The chain combines TRBV10-3 with TRBJ2-3, with D maybe TRBD1 (6 bases). This CDR3 has 14 amino acids. Germline V CDR1 and CDR2: ENHRY, SYGVKD. Trimming took off 6 bases at V and 4 bases at J, with 14 bases between the two ends. The DNA of the CDR3 is TGTGCCATCAGCATACAGGGATCCGCAGATACGCAGTATTTT. The encoded protein is CAISIQGSADTQYF.

This clonotype was detected many times. The chain has TRBV6-6 and TRBJ1-2; TRBD1 matches at 7 bases. The CDR3 is 15 residues long. V trimming: 5 bases; J trimming: 8 bases; junction bases outside the gene matches: 14. Per the germline V gene, CDR1 is MNHNY and CDR2 is SVGAGI (reference sequence). The CDR3 coding sequence is TGTGCCAGCAGTCATCCGACAGGGACCATGAAGGGCTACACCTTC. Translated: CASSHPTGTMKGYTF.

The V and J genes are TRBV10-3 and TRBJ2-7, with D possibly called TRBD1 or TRBD2 (5 bases each). The CDR3 runs 14 residues. Germline lookup yields CDR1 ENHRY and CDR2 SYGVKD. With 3 bases removed from V and 3 bases from J, the gap between germline ends came to 12 bases. The CDR3 is CAISERGALYEQYV. The CDR3 region has the DNA TGTGCCATCAGTGAAAGAGGGGCCCTCTACGAGCAGTACGTC.

This clonotype was recorded a few times. V usage is TRBV7-3 and J usage is TRBJ2-2; 9 nucleotides align to TRBD1. Germline V CDR1 and CDR2: SGHTA, FQGTGA. V dropped 5 bases and J dropped 1; count of bases not matched to a gene: 5. CDR3 size: 16 residues. The CDR3 reads CASSANRGRNTGELFF. CDR3 nucleotides: TGTGCCAGCAGCGCTAACAGGGGGCGGAACACCGGGGAGCTGTTTTTT.

In this sample, this clonotype turned up a few times. This chain connects TRBV4-1 to TRBJ1-1; D ambiguous. From germline, CDR1 is MGHRA and CDR2 YSYEKL. The CDR3 is made up of 15 amino acids. V dropped 1 base and J dropped 2 bases, with 11 bases sitting between them. CDR3: CASSQGWRANTEAFF. The CDR3 DNA sequence: TGCGCCAGCAGCCAAGGATGGAGAGCTAACACTGAAGCTTTCTTT.

V usage is TRBV9 and J usage is TRBJ1-2; D is ambiguous. This CDR3 has 11 residues. The ends were cut back, 6 bases at V and 2 bases at J, with 5 bases in the middle. The germline V gene encodes CDR1 SGDLS and CDR2 YYNGEE. As DNA, the CDR3 is TGTGCCAGCACTGGGAACTATGGCTACACCTTC. Its translation: CASTGNYGYTF.

This clonotype was detected a few times. The genes are TRBV23-1 and TRBJ2-2; D is possibly TRBD1 (6 bases). TRBV23-1 is noted as an ORF with a role that remains uncertain. V lost 0 bases, J lost 2 bases, and 19 bases lay in between. CDR3 length equals 19 residues. The CDR3 loop reads CASSQSRGQGSPNTGELFF. In nucleotides, the CDR3 is TGCGCCAGCAGTCAATCGAGGGGCCAGGGGAGCCCTAACACCGGGGAGCTGTTTTTT.

Many counts were recorded for this clonotype. The chain carries TRBV7-8 and TRBJ2-1; 7 nucleotides match TRBD2. V lost 4 bases, J lost 10 bases, and 16 bases stayed unmatched. Germline assignment: CDR1 SGHVS and CDR2 FQNEAQ. There are 16 residues in the CDR3. The CDR3, as DNA: TGTGCCAGCAGCTCCGGGACTACCACTTACAATGAAGAGCAGTTCTTC. Translated: CASSSGTTTYNEEQFF.

This clonotype showed up just a few times. The CDR3 loop is CASGRQNLHTGELFF. Written as DNA, the CDR3 is TGTGCCAGCGGTCGACAGAATTTACACACCGGGGAGCTGTTTTTT. This chain connects TRBV5-6 to TRBJ2-2; TRBD1 might be the D (5 bases). CDR3 length equals 15 residues. Germline CDR1 and CDR2: SGHDT and YYEEEE. Trimming took 7 bases from V and 3 from J, leaving 16 bases between them.

This clonotype has only a few counts. This rearrangement joins TRBV6-2 or TRBV6-3 to TRBJ1-5; D is uncertain. This CDR3 has 13 residues. Trimming removed 2 bases from V and 5 bases from J, with 7 bases in between. Germline CDR1 and CDR2: MNHEY and SVGEGT. CDR3 in amino acids: CASSYTGDQPQHF. The CDR3 nucleotides read TGTGCCAGCAGTTACACCGGAGATCAGCCCCAGCATTTT.

This clonotype was detected a few times. The rearrangement uses TRBV19 and TRBJ2-3; 7 bases are a match to TRBD1. Germline values: CDR1 LNHDA, CDR2 SQIVND (reference sequence). The CDR3 contains 14 residues. Trimming cost V 3 bases and J 5 bases; bases outside gene matches: 5. The CDR3 nucleotides are TGTGCCAGTAGTATCTTTCAGGGGGAAGATACGCAGTATTTT. It translates to CASSIFQGEDTQYF. Complete variable domain (other parts from reference TRBV19 and TRBJ2-3): DGGITQSPKYLFRKEGQNVTLSCEQNLNHDAMYWYRQDPGQGLRLIYYSQIVNDFQKGDIAEGYSVSREKKESFPLTVTSAQKNPTAFYLCASSIFQGEDTQYFGPGTRLTVL.

This clonotype was detected only a few times. The genes are TRBV7-3 and TRBJ2-2; a possible D gene is TRBD1 (5 bases). The CDR3 loop spans 15 amino acids. Germline-derived CDR1 and CDR2 are SGHTA and FQGTGA. V dropped 2 bases and J dropped 6 bases, with 13 bases sitting between them. The CDR3 protein is CASSLRAGPAGELFF. The CDR3 DNA reads TGTGCCAGCAGCTTACGGGCAGGGCCGGCCGGGGAGCTGTTTTTT.

In this sample, this clonotype turned up a few times. The V gene is TRBV21-1, the J gene TRBJ1-5; TRBD1 is taken as the D call from the table, unchecked against the DNA. TRBV21-1 is flagged as a pseudogene. The CDR3 spans 14 residues. CDR3 sequence reads: CASKGQPSNQPQHF. CDR3 nucleotides: TGTGCCAGCAAAGGACAGCCCTCCAATCAGCCCCAGCATTTT.

In its sample, this clonotype was seen a few times. This rearrangement joins TRBV5-1 to TRBJ1-2, with D possibly being TRBD1 (6 bases). CDR3 size: 16 residues. Trimming left V 0 bases short and J 5 bases short, with 17 bases between. Germline values: CDR1 SGHRS, CDR2 YFSETQ. CDR3 nucleotide sequence: TGCGCCAGCAGCTTGGGCCCCAAGGGGACAAATTATGGCTACACCTTC. Its translation is CASSLGPKGTNYGYTF.

The V and J genes are TRBV27 and TRBJ2-3; possible D gene TRBD1, 5 bases. There are 14 residues in the CDR3. Trimming removed 4 bases from V and 2 bases from J, with 10 bases in between. CDR1 MNHEY and CDR2 SMNVEV come from the germline V gene (reference sequence). The CDR3 region has the DNA TGTGCCAGCAGTTCCCGACAGCTCACAGATACGCAGTATTTT. This codes for CASSSRQLTDTQYF.

In its sample, this clonotype was seen a few times. This rearrangement joins TRBV5-1 to TRBJ2-1; TRBD2 might be the D (7 bases). The CDR3 is made up of 16 amino acids. With 0 bases removed from V and 5 bases from J, the gap between germline ends came to 15 bases. The V gene's germline CDR1 is SGHRS and CDR2 YFSETQ. Here the CDR3 reads CASSLDLGGGNNEQFF. DNA of the CDR3: TGCGCCAGCAGCTTGGACCTAGGGGGGGGTAACAATGAGCAGTTCTTC.

This clonotype was detected many times. J is TRBJ2-7 and V is TRBV3-1, with D unresolved. The CDR3 runs to 14 residues. Germline values: CDR1 LGHDT, CDR2 YNNKEL (reference sequence). V lost 6 bases and J lost 0, with 12 bases in between. CDR3 in amino acids: CASSPTDFSYEQYF. CDR3 nucleotide sequence: TGTGCCAGCAGTCCAACAGATTTCTCCTACGAGCAGTACTTC.